This record covers a single T cell receptor beta chain. The antigen remains unidentified. The V end lost 7 bases, the J end lost 5 bases, and 21 bases lay between the germline ends. Germline V gene sequence: CDR1 MDHEN, CDR2 SYDVKM. There are 15 residues in the CDR3. The assay was run at deep level. Each sorted subset replicate got 200 ng genomic DNA, 25,000 to 35,000 genomes. Profiling relied on immunoSEQ multiplex PCR, and the TCRdb table lists in-frame clones only, not all of them. Of hundreds of thousands of clones listed, 97% were seen once; the top ten hold less than 0.065%. The sample originates from a study of shared clonotypes between healthy human individuals. In the study overall: Each donor's CD4 naive and CD4 memory cells filled three plates apiece, CD8 naive two, and CD8 memory one. Regarding the study as a whole: The sole specimen, blood, was sampled, and tissue repertoires likely differ.

This chain connects TRBV28 to TRBJ2-7; D may match TRBD1 or TRBD2 (5 bases each). Sequencing was carried out using naive CD4+ T cells sorted from blood. Indicated subset: CD45RA+ positively selected. The TCR sequence derives from a woman in her twenties or thirties in good health. CDR3 nucleotide sequence: TGTGCCAGCACCACCGCCGGGACCGGGGACCACGAGCAGTACTTC. Translated: CASTTAGTGDHEQYF.